The 16 T cell receptor beta chains listed next were all sequenced from one sample in a study of neurological immune-mediated disorders. Documented time point: technical triplicate 3. TCRdb used MiXCR to reprocess the 5' RACE reads, holding one entry per CDR3 protein. The repertoire holds around 47,000 distinct CDR3 sequences, with 20% to 25% as singletons. Sequencing input: PBMCs. These receptors all come from a man in his fifties or sixties with HTLV-1-associated myelopathy (HAM/TSP).

A note on this clonotype: Possible read error: a much larger clone is one base away. The CDR3 loop reads CASRYNRGGDTQYF. As DNA, the CDR3 is TGTGCCAGCAGATACAACAGGGGAGGGGATACGCAGTATTTT. The chain combines TRBV12-3 or TRBV12-4 with TRBJ2-3; either TRBD1 or TRBD2 may supply D (7 bases each). The CDR3 extends over 14 amino acids. Trimming stripped 6 bases from V and 6 bases from J, with 16 bases between.

The DNA of the CDR3 is TGTGCCAGCTCACCATCGGGGGGGGCCGTTGGGCCCCAGCATTTT. It specifies CASSPSGGAVGPQHF. The V call is TRBV18, the J call TRBJ1-5; D possibly corresponds to TRBD1 (6 bases). CDR3 size: 15 residues. Germline-derived CDR1 and CDR2 are KGHSH and LQKENI. V gave up 2 bases and J gave up 9 bases, with 17 bases separating them.

This clonotype was counted at least ten times. The chain joins TRBV28 to TRBJ2-7; no clear D. V was cut by 5 bases and J by 0 bases, with 17 bases left in between. In germline, CDR1 is MDHEN, CDR2 SYDVKM. The CDR3 is 16 residues long. As DNA, the CDR3 is TGTGCCAGCAGTCCTCTTGGTCTTTACAGCTCCTACGAGCAGTACTTC. Translated, it gives CASSPLGLYSSYEQYF. Based on the CDR3 plus reference TRBV28 and TRBJ2-7, the full variable domain is DVKVTQSSRYLVKRTGEKVFLECVQDMDHENMFWYRQDPGLGLRLIYFSYDVKMKEKGDIPEGYSVSREKKERFSLILESASTNQTSMYLCASSPLGLYSSYEQYFGPGTRLTVT.

This clonotype came up many times. The chain employs TRBV28 and TRBJ1-2, with 8 positions matching TRBD1. CDR3 size: 14 residues. Looked up from germline, CDR1 is MDHEN and CDR2 is SYDVKM. V shed 3 bases and J 8 bases; nucleotides not matched to a gene: 8. CDR3 loop: CASSLSRGLRGYTF. CDR3 in DNA: TGTGCCAGCAGTTTGAGCAGGGGGCTACGCGGCTACACCTTC.

This clonotype was counted ten times or more. The rearrangement joins TRBV7-8 to TRBJ1-2; TRBD1 might be the D (5 bases). V shed 3 bases and J shed 0 bases, with 11 bases lying between them. Germline V gene data show CDR1 as SGHVS and CDR2 as FQNEAQ. The CDR3 sequence is 15 residues long. This CDR3 is CASSFGAGTNYGYTF. The CDR3 nucleotides are TGTGCCAGCAGCTTCGGGGCAGGAACTAACTATGGCTACACCTTC.

Many counts were recorded for this clonotype. The chain links TRBV12-3 or TRBV12-4 to TRBJ2-2; 9 bases align to TRBD1. This CDR3 contains 15 residues. Trimming took 4 bases from V and 4 from J; bases not matched to a gene: 4. In DNA form, the CDR3 reads TGTGCCAGCAGTTCCGGACAGGGGAGCACCGGGGAGCTGTTTTTT. The encoded protein is CASSSGQGSTGELFF.

As to this clonotype: A read error may account for a junction end that differs from germline. This chain uses TRBV7-8 with TRBJ1-1; D gene uncertain. The CDR3 runs 14 residues. Germline V lookup: CDR1 SGHVS, CDR2 FQNEAQ. CDR3 amino acids: CVSTPVRGAIEAFF. The CDR3 DNA follows: TGTGTCAGCACCCCGGTCAGAGGCGCTATAGAAGCTTTCTTT. Full variable domain (outside the CDR3, taken from reference TRBV7-8 and TRBJ1-1): GAGVSQSPRYKVAKRGQDVALRCDPISGHVSLFWYQQALGQGPEFLTYFQNEAQLDKSGLPSDRFFAERPEGSVSTLKIQRTQQEDSAVYLCVSTPVRGAIEAFFGQGTRLTVV.

The chain links TRBV3-1 to TRBJ2-1; perhaps TRBD1 as D (6 bases). Germline values: CDR1 LGHDT, CDR2 YNNKEL (reference sequence). The CDR3 totals 17 residues. V was cut by 2 bases and J by 9 bases, with 23 bases left in between. CDR3 protein: CASSQTVGGTVDSEQFF. The DNA of the CDR3 is TGTGCCAGCAGCCAAACAGTTGGGGGCACAGTGGACAGTGAGCAGTTCTTC.

On this clonotype itself: Relative to the germline gene, one junction end is altered; a read error may explain this. The V gene is TRBV6-1, the J gene TRBJ2-5, with no clear D. The CDR3 runs 14 residues. From germline, CDR1 is MNHNS and CDR2 SASEGT. The CDR3 is CASSEASRGESQYF. CDR3 bases: TGTGCCAGCAGTGAAGCGTCCAGAGGAGAGAGCCAGTACTTC.

This clonotype was seen many times. The V gene is TRBV7-8, the J gene TRBJ2-5; TRBD2 is a possible D gene (5 bases). This CDR3 has 13 residues. The V gene's germline CDR1 is SGHVS and CDR2 FQNEAQ. The germline V and J ends were trimmed by 5 bases and 4 bases, with 11 bases remaining between them. This chain's CDR3 is CASSRAVGETQYF. The CDR3 DNA sequence: TGTGCCAGCAGCAGAGCGGTAGGAGAGACCCAGTACTTC.

The sample holds many counts of this clonotype. The chain has TRBV28 and TRBJ1-6, with D perhaps TRBD1 (6 bases). V lost 5 bases and J 7 bases, leaving 21 bases between the germline ends. The CDR3 covers 17 residues. The germline gives CDR1 MDHEN, CDR2 SYDVKM. CDR3 in amino acids: CASSQPGAIQGNSPLHF. Here the CDR3 DNA reads TGTGCCAGCAGTCAGCCGGGGGCCATCCAGGGGAATTCACCCCTCCACTTT. Based on the CDR3 plus reference TRBV28 and TRBJ1-6, the full variable domain is DVKVTQSSRYLVKRTGEKVFLECVQDMDHENMFWYRQDPGLGLRLIYFSYDVKMKEKGDIPEGYSVSREKKERFSLILESASTNQTSMYLCASSQPGAIQGNSPLHFGNGTRLTVT.

There are many counts of this clonotype. CDR3 in amino acids: CASSYGQNNMNTEAFF. CDR3 in DNA: TGCGCCAGCAGTTATGGACAGAATAACATGAACACTGAAGCTTTCTTT. The chain recombines TRBV5-1 with TRBJ1-1; TRBD1 is a possible D gene (6 bases). V was clipped by 5 bases and J by 0 bases, with 17 bases between them. The CDR3 extends over 16 amino acids. Germline-derived CDR1 and CDR2 are SGHRS and YFSETQ.

Ten or more counts support this clonotype. CDR3 nucleotide sequence: TGTGCCAGCAGCTTGGGGGCGGTGAGCTCCTACGAGCAGTACTTC. Protein product: CASSLGAVSSYEQYF. The rearrangement uses TRBV5-5 and TRBJ2-7; D remains ambiguous. This CDR3 region has 15 residues. The V and J ends lost 0 bases and 0 bases respectively, with 10 bases between them. Per the germline V gene, CDR1 is SGHKS and CDR2 is YYEKEE (reference sequence).

This clonotype was recorded at least ten times. The V call is TRBV10-3, the J call TRBJ2-5; 13 bases fit TRBD2. CDR3 size: 15 residues. The trim removed 6 bases at V and 5 bases at J, leaving 6 bases unmatched. Germline V lookup: CDR1 ENHRY, CDR2 SYGVKD. The DNA for the CDR3 is TGTGCCATCAGCAGACTAGCGGGAGGATCGGAGACCCAGTACTTC. Translated: CAISRLAGGSETQYF.

Many counts were recorded for this clonotype. The chain is built from TRBV5-5 and TRBJ1-1; no definite D call. Trimming stripped 5 bases from V and 1 base from J, with 9 bases between. CDR3 size: 13 residues. Germline CDR1 is SGHKS and CDR2 is YYEKEE (reference sequence). CDR3 nucleotides: TGTGCCAGCAGTATAGCCACGAACACTGAAGCTTTCTTT. Protein sequence: CASSIATNTEAFF.

This clonotype has just one count. V is TRBV28 and J is TRBJ2-7; D tentatively reads TRBD1 or TRBD2 (5 bases each). This CDR3 contains 14 residues. The germline CDR1 and CDR2 sequences are MDHEN and SYDVKM. Trimming took off 3 bases at V and 2 bases at J, with 11 bases between the two ends. The CDR3 sequence: CASSFSGAPYEQYF. In nucleotides, the CDR3 is TGTGCCAGCAGTTTCTCCGGGGCTCCCTACGAGCAGTACTTC.